These T cell receptor beta chains were read from a single sample in a study of T cells in Graves' hyperthyroidism and ophthalmopathy. TCRdb fed the multiplex PCR reads into MiXCR, producing one record per CDR3 protein. The sample lists around 350,000 distinct CDR3 sequences, about 25% occurring once. Input material: blood. Receptors originate from a man aged 45 to 65 with Graves' hyperthyroidism. Each CDR3 is given with its conserved first and last residue. Each record gives: clone size, V gene, D gene, J gene, CDR3 DNA, CDR3 protein. The D gene is left open where the match is weak. Some rows have no size entry. The others give once, few or many, or a class for an expanded clone.

clone_size: NA; v_call: TRBV12-3/TRBV12-4; d_call: TRBD1; j_call: TRBJ2-3; cdr3_nt: TGTGCCAGCAGCTGGACAGGGGCGGGCACAGATACGCAGTATTTT; cdr3_aa: CASSWTGAGTDTQYF
clone_size: few; v_call: TRBV30; d_call: NA; j_call: TRBJ1-6; cdr3_nt: TGTGCCTGGAGTACCCGGGACGACCTGGGTTCACCCCTCCACTTT; cdr3_aa: CAWSTRDDLGSPLHF
clone_size: NA; v_call: TRBV30; d_call: TRBD2; j_call: TRBJ2-7; cdr3_nt: TGTGCCTGGAGCCCGGGACTAGCGGGAGTCCACGAGCAGTACTTC; cdr3_aa: CAWSPGLAGVHEQYF
clone_size: NA; v_call: TRBV2; d_call: TRBD1; j_call: TRBJ1-5; cdr3_nt: TGTGCCAGCAGTGAGACAGGGGGCCATCAGCCCCAGCATTTT; cdr3_aa: CASSETGGHQPQHF
clone_size: NA; v_call: TRBV25-1; d_call: NA; j_call: TRBJ1-1; cdr3_nt: TGTGCCAGCAGGTGGCAGGGGAACACTAAAGCTTTCTTT; cdr3_aa: CASRWQGNTKAFF
clone_size: NA; v_call: TRBV9; d_call: NA; j_call: TRBJ2-1; cdr3_nt: TGTGCCAGCAGCGTAGCTCCAGACCCCTATATGGAGCAGTTCTTC; cdr3_aa: CASSVAPDPYMEQFF
clone_size: NA; v_call: TRBV12-3/TRBV12-4; d_call: TRBD1; j_call: TRBJ2-6; cdr3_nt: TGTGCCAGCAGTTCCACAGGGGGTATGTCTGGGGCCAACGTCCTGACTTTC; cdr3_aa: CASSSTGGMSGANVLTF
clone_size: few; v_call: TRBV20-1; d_call: TRBD1; j_call: TRBJ2-2; cdr3_nt: TGCAGTGTACGGACAGGATTGAACACCGGGGAGCTGTTTTTT; cdr3_aa: CSVRTGLNTGELFF
clone_size: many; v_call: TRBV12-3/TRBV12-4; d_call: TRBD2; j_call: TRBJ2-5; cdr3_nt: TGTGCCAGCAGTTCAAGACAGCTAGCGGAACAAGAGACCCAGTACTTC; cdr3_aa: CASSSRQLAEQETQYF
clone_size: many; v_call: TRBV27; d_call: TRBD2; j_call: TRBJ2-5; cdr3_nt: TGTGCCAGCAGTTTATTCGCCAGCGGGAAGGGGACCCAGTACTTC; cdr3_aa: CASSLFASGKGTQYF
clone_size: NA; v_call: TRBV27; d_call: NA; j_call: TRBJ1-1; cdr3_nt: TGTGCCAGCAGTTCCCCGATTCGGAACACTGAAGCTTTCTTT; cdr3_aa: CASSSPIRNTEAFF
clone_size: few; v_call: TRBV19; d_call: NA; j_call: TRBJ1-2; cdr3_nt: TGTGCCAGTAGTATGCAGGACTATGGCTACACCTTC; cdr3_aa: CASSMQDYGYTF
clone_size: NA; v_call: TRBV6-1; d_call: TRBD1; j_call: TRBJ1-2; cdr3_nt: TGTGCCAGCAGTGCCGAAGGGGGCAGCTATGGCTACACCTTC; cdr3_aa: CASSAEGGSYGYTF
clone_size: NA; v_call: TRBV10-3; d_call: TRBD1; j_call: TRBJ2-7; cdr3_nt: TGTGCCACAGACAGGGATGGGTACGAGCAGTACTTC; cdr3_aa: CATDRDGYEQYF
clone_size: NA; v_call: TRBV12-3/TRBV12-4; d_call: TRBD2; j_call: TRBJ2-1; cdr3_nt: TGTGCCAGCAGTTTAGATAGCGGGAGAAATGAGCAGTTCTTC; cdr3_aa: CASSLDSGRNEQFF
clone_size: many; v_call: TRBV7-9; d_call: TRBD2; j_call: TRBJ2-7; cdr3_nt: TGTGCCAGCAGCTTAGGTGGTATCGGGAGGGCCTACGAGCAGTACTTC; cdr3_aa: CASSLGGIGRAYEQYF
clone_size: NA; v_call: TRBV3-1; d_call: TRBD1; j_call: TRBJ2-1; cdr3_nt: TGTGCCAGCAGTTTCCGGACAGGGGGCTACAATGAGCAGTTCTTC; cdr3_aa: CASSFRTGGYNEQFF
clone_size: few; v_call: TRBV2; d_call: NA; j_call: TRBJ2-1; cdr3_nt: TGTGCCAGCAGTCTAGACCGCGATGAGCAGTTCTTC; cdr3_aa: CASSLDRDEQFF
clone_size: NA; v_call: TRBV6-1; d_call: NA; j_call: TRBJ2-5; cdr3_nt: TGTGCCAGCAGTGAATCCGGGGGTCAACAAGAGACCCAGTACTTC; cdr3_aa: CASSESGGQQETQYF
clone_size: NA; v_call: TRBV7-6; d_call: NA; j_call: TRBJ1-5; cdr3_nt: TGTGCCAGCAGCCGCCAGAGCGGCAATCAGCCCCAGCATTTT; cdr3_aa: CASSRQSGNQPQHF
clone_size: NA; v_call: TRBV5-1; d_call: NA; j_call: TRBJ1-1; cdr3_nt: TGCGCCAGCAGCCTCCCACAGGCCCGAAACACTGAAGCTTTCTTT; cdr3_aa: CASSLPQARNTEAFF
clone_size: many; v_call: TRBV7-2; d_call: NA; j_call: TRBJ2-7; cdr3_nt: TGTGCCAGCAGCTCTAGTCAGCTTGCCTACGAGCAGTACTTC; cdr3_aa: CASSSSQLAYEQYF
clone_size: many; v_call: TRBV19; d_call: TRBD2; j_call: TRBJ2-7; cdr3_nt: TGTGCCAGTAGTAGTAGCGGGATCACCTACGAGCAGTACTTC; cdr3_aa: CASSSSGITYEQYF
clone_size: NA; v_call: TRBV5-1; d_call: NA; j_call: TRBJ1-1; cdr3_nt: TGCGCCAGCAGCTTGCGGTCAGACGGAATGAACACTGAAGCTTTCTTT; cdr3_aa: CASSLRSDGMNTEAFF
clone_size: NA; v_call: TRBV2; d_call: NA; j_call: TRBJ2-5; cdr3_nt: TGTGCCAGCAGTGAAGCGCTTGGCCCCCAAGAGACCCAGTACTTC; cdr3_aa: CASSEALGPQETQYF
clone_size: NA; v_call: TRBV12-3/TRBV12-4; d_call: NA; j_call: TRBJ2-1; cdr3_nt: TGTGCCAGCAGCTCCTCTTGGGGGGTGAATGAGCAGTTCTTC; cdr3_aa: CASSSSWGVNEQFF
clone_size: NA; v_call: TRBV6-1; d_call: NA; j_call: TRBJ1-1; cdr3_nt: TGTGCCAGCATCAGGGAAAATGAAGCTTTCTTT; cdr3_aa: CASIRENEAFF
clone_size: NA; v_call: TRBV12-3/TRBV12-4; d_call: NA; j_call: TRBJ2-5; cdr3_nt: TGTGCCAGCAGTTGGGGTGGAGTGAGGACCCAGTACTTC; cdr3_aa: CASSWGGVRTQYF
clone_size: many; v_call: TRBV7-3; d_call: NA; j_call: TRBJ2-3; cdr3_nt: TGTGCCAGCAGCTCCTCTACGGGCACAGATACGCAGTATTTT; cdr3_aa: CASSSSTGTDTQYF
clone_size: few; v_call: TRBV5-1; d_call: NA; j_call: TRBJ2-3; cdr3_nt: TGTGCCAGCAGCTTGGACGGTGCAACAGATACGCAGTATTTT; cdr3_aa: CASSLDGATDTQYF
clone_size: NA; v_call: TRBV20-1; d_call: NA; j_call: TRBJ1-1; cdr3_nt: TGCAGTGCATCGGGACCCCGGAACACTGAAGCTTTCTTT; cdr3_aa: CSASGPRNTEAFF
clone_size: many; v_call: TRBV5-1; d_call: NA; j_call: TRBJ1-1; cdr3_nt: TGCGCCAGCAGCTTATACGGGAGAGGGACTGAAGCTTTCTTT; cdr3_aa: CASSLYGRGTEAFF
clone_size: few; v_call: TRBV28; d_call: TRBD1; j_call: TRBJ1-6; cdr3_nt: TGTGCCAGCAGCTTCCAGACAGGGGGTTCTACGAATTCACCCCTCCACTTT; cdr3_aa: CASSFQTGGSTNSPLHF
clone_size: few; v_call: TRBV6-1; d_call: NA; j_call: TRBJ2-1; cdr3_nt: TGTGCCACGGGGTTCTGGGGGGATTACAATGAGCAGTTCTTC; cdr3_aa: CATGFWGDYNEQFF
clone_size: few; v_call: TRBV7-9; d_call: NA; j_call: TRBJ2-5; cdr3_nt: TGTGCCAGCAGCTTTACTCGGACAGCCCGAGAGACCCAGTACTTC; cdr3_aa: CASSFTRTARETQYF
clone_size: NA; v_call: TRBV12-3/TRBV12-4; d_call: NA; j_call: TRBJ2-7; cdr3_nt: TGTGCCAGCAGCCGTGATAACTTATGGTCCTACGAGCAGTACTTC; cdr3_aa: CASSRDNLWSYEQYF
clone_size: few; v_call: TRBV6-5; d_call: TRBD2; j_call: TRBJ2-7; cdr3_nt: TGTGCCAGCAGTTACGGAGCGGGAGCGTCCTACGAGCAGTACTTC; cdr3_aa: CASSYGAGASYEQYF
clone_size: NA; v_call: TRBV6-2/TRBV6-3; d_call: TRBD2; j_call: TRBJ2-1; cdr3_nt: TGTGCCAGCAGCCGGGCGGGAGGGACCTACAATGAGCAGTTCTTC; cdr3_aa: CASSRAGGTYNEQFF
clone_size: NA; v_call: TRBV6-2/TRBV6-3; d_call: NA; j_call: TRBJ2-2; cdr3_nt: TGTGCCAGCAGACCAACAGTTCGGGCCACCGGGGAGCTGTTTTTT; cdr3_aa: CASRPTVRATGELFF
clone_size: many; v_call: TRBV10-3; d_call: NA; j_call: TRBJ2-7; cdr3_nt: TGTGCCATCAGTGAGTCGGGAGGGGGATACGAGCAGTACTTC; cdr3_aa: CAISESGGGYEQYF
clone_size: few; v_call: TRBV4-1; d_call: NA; j_call: TRBJ2-7; cdr3_nt: TGCGCCAGCAGCCAAGAGGGACTCCTACCCCCCTACGAGCAGTACTTC; cdr3_aa: CASSQEGLLPPYEQYF
clone_size: NA; v_call: TRBV19; d_call: NA; j_call: TRBJ2-5; cdr3_nt: TGTGCCAGTAGTCCGGGACTTCGCGGGGAGACCCAGTACTTC; cdr3_aa: CASSPGLRGETQYF
clone_size: NA; v_call: TRBV19; d_call: TRBD2; j_call: TRBJ2-3; cdr3_nt: TGTGCCAGTAGTCTACTAGCGGCTCCCACAGATACGCAGTATTTT; cdr3_aa: CASSLLAAPTDTQYF
clone_size: many; v_call: TRBV6-2/TRBV6-3; d_call: NA; j_call: TRBJ1-1; cdr3_nt: TGTGCCAGCAGTTATGCCGGTTCGAACACTGAAGCTTTCTTT; cdr3_aa: CASSYAGSNTEAFF
clone_size: NA; v_call: TRBV9; d_call: NA; j_call: TRBJ1-6; cdr3_nt: TGTGCCAGCAGCGCACGACCCGGGCCACGTGAGGATAATTCACCCCTCCACTTT; cdr3_aa: CASSARPGPREDNSPLHF
clone_size: few; v_call: TRBV5-1; d_call: TRBD2; j_call: TRBJ2-2; cdr3_nt: TGCGCCAGCAGCCGCGAAGGAGCGGGAGGGCCCGGGGAGCTGTTTTTT; cdr3_aa: CASSREGAGGPGELFF
clone_size: many; v_call: TRBV28; d_call: TRBD1; j_call: TRBJ1-2; cdr3_nt: TGTGCCAGCAGTACCGGACAGGGTAACTATGGCTACACCTTC; cdr3_aa: CASSTGQGNYGYTF
clone_size: NA; v_call: TRBV18; d_call: TRBD1; j_call: TRBJ2-7; cdr3_nt: TGTGCCAGCTCACCACTTCGGACAGGGGGCACAATGGTCGAGCAGTACTTC; cdr3_aa: CASSPLRTGGTMVEQYF
clone_size: NA; v_call: TRBV28; d_call: TRBD1; j_call: TRBJ2-7; cdr3_nt: TGTGCCAGCAGTCGCGGTTTAGGACAGGGGGCGTACGAGCAGTACTTC; cdr3_aa: CASSRGLGQGAYEQYF
clone_size: many; v_call: TRBV27; d_call: TRBD2; j_call: TRBJ2-5; cdr3_nt: TGTGCCAGCAGTCCATTGGGACTAGCCGAGACCCAGTACTTC; cdr3_aa: CASSPLGLAETQYF
clone_size: NA; v_call: TRBV20-1; d_call: NA; j_call: TRBJ2-3; cdr3_nt: TGCAGTGCTAGGGGCTACACAGATACGCAGTATTTT; cdr3_aa: CSARGYTDTQYF
clone_size: NA; v_call: TRBV5-1; d_call: NA; j_call: TRBJ1-1; cdr3_nt: TGCGCCAGCAGCTCCAACGGGAACACTGAAGCTTTCTTT; cdr3_aa: CASSSNGNTEAFF
clone_size: NA; v_call: TRBV6-9; d_call: NA; j_call: TRBJ2-1; cdr3_nt: TGTGCCAGCAGTTACAGCCGCAATGAGCAGTTCTTC; cdr3_aa: CASSYSRNEQFF
clone_size: few; v_call: TRBV3-1; d_call: NA; j_call: TRBJ1-1; cdr3_nt: TGTGCCAGCACCACGTCGCTGGTTGAGGTGAACACTGAAGCTTTCTTT; cdr3_aa: CASTTSLVEVNTEAFF
clone_size: few; v_call: TRBV20-1; d_call: NA; j_call: TRBJ2-7; cdr3_nt: TGCAGTGCTAGGACGGGGAGCTCCTACGAGCAGTACTTC; cdr3_aa: CSARTGSSYEQYF